A selection of T cell receptor beta chains follows, all from one sample in a study of blood T cell repertoires in COVID-19. The protocol was immunoSEQ multiplex PCR, while the TCRdb copy is restricted to in-frame clones and leaves out a portion. Among fewer than 90,000 clones listed, 65% to 85% were seen once. Sequenced sample: peripheral blood. All receptors derive from a man aged 55 to 70 with COVID-19, enrolled during active disease. Both conserved end residues are part of each CDR3. D genes are given only for firm matches. Expanded clones are given a class, and other clones once, few, many or no size at all.

CASSPPGGNQETQYF	TGTGCCAGCAGCCCCCCCGGGGGTAACCAAGAGACCCAGTACTTC	TRBJ2-5	NA	TRBV28	NA
CASSYIQGAGELFF	TGTGCCAGCAGTTACATACAGGGGGCCGGGGAGCTGTTTTTT	TRBJ2-2	medium-sized	TRBV6-5	TRBD1
CARGTSGNTGELFF	TGTGCCAGAGGGACTAGCGGAAACACCGGGGAGCTGTTTTTT	TRBJ2-2	NA	TRBV2	TRBD2
CASSERQGLDNEQYF	TGTGCCAGCAGTGAACGACAGGGTCTGGATAACGAGCAGTACTTC	TRBJ2-7	NA	TRBV6-1	TRBD1
CASNEQGTDTQYF	TGTGCCAGCAATGAACAGGGCACAGATACGCAGTATTTT	TRBJ2-3	NA	TRBV27	NA
CASSQRSSYEQYF	TGCGCCAGCAGCCAGAGATCGTCCTACGAGCAGTACTTC	TRBJ2-7	NA	TRBV4-1	NA
CASSEADRGVAGVETQYF	TGTGCCAGCAGTGAAGCGGACAGGGGGGTAGCGGGAGTAGAGACCCAGTACTTC	TRBJ2-5	NA	TRBV6-1	NA
CASSSGVGNTIYF	TGTGCCAGCAGCTCAGGGGTTGGAAACACCATATATTTT	TRBJ1-3	NA	TRBV7-9	NA
CASSFYGNTEAFF	TGTGCCAGCAGCTTTTACGGGAACACTGAAGCTTTCTTT	TRBJ1-1	once	TRBV11-2	NA
CASSRSTESNYGYTF	TGCGCCAGCAGCCGATCGACAGAATCTAACTATGGCTACACCTTC	TRBJ1-2	NA	TRBV5-1	NA
CASSLEGLRDEQYF	TGTGCCAGCAGCTTGGAGGGGCTTAGGGACGAGCAGTACTTC	TRBJ2-7	NA	TRBV28	NA
CASSKREVGEQYF	TGTGCCAGCAGCAAGCGGGAGGTGGGGGAGCAGTACTTC	TRBJ2-7	NA	TRBV2	TRBD2
CASTTLADNEQFF	TGTGCCAGCACCACACTAGCGGACAATGAGCAGTTCTTC	TRBJ2-1	NA	TRBV2	TRBD2
CATSGESINYGYTF	TGTGCCACCAGTGGAGAGTCCATTAACTATGGCTACACCTTC	TRBJ1-2	NA	TRBV24-1	NA
CASSPTLSSGNTIYF	TGCGCCAGCAGCCCCACGTTGAGCTCTGGAAACACCATATATTTT	TRBJ1-3	once	TRBV5-1	NA
CSVDFSSYEQYF	TGCAGCGTTGATTTTAGCTCCTACGAGCAGTACTTC	TRBJ2-7	NA	TRBV29-1	NA
CASSEGDRVSETQYF	TGTGCCAGCAGTGAAGGGGACAGGGTGTCCGAGACCCAGTACTTC	TRBJ2-5	NA	TRBV6-1	TRBD1
CASSLVGTNSNEQFF	TGTGCCAGCAGCTTGGTTGGGACTAATTCCAATGAGCAGTTCTTC	TRBJ2-1	NA	TRBV5-6	TRBD2
CASSLESVNYGYTF	TGCGCCAGCAGCTTGGAATCCGTTAACTATGGCTACACCTTC	TRBJ1-2	few	TRBV5-1	NA
CASSKGGQGDNEQFF	TGTGCCAGTAGTAAGGGGGGACAGGGGGACAATGAGCAGTTCTTC	TRBJ2-1	NA	TRBV19	TRBD1
CASSAQIQETQYF	TGCGCCAGCAGTGCTCAGATACAAGAGACCCAGTACTTC	TRBJ2-5	NA	TRBV10-1	NA
CASSLAEGRPQHF	TGTGCCAGCAGCTTGGCCGAGGGTAGGCCCCAGCATTTT	TRBJ1-5	NA	TRBV5-6	NA
CASSLGQGDQPQHF	TGTGCCAGCAGTTTGGGGCAAGGGGATCAGCCCCAGCATTTT	TRBJ1-5	NA	TRBV28	NA
CASSFGVRGYTF	TGTGCCAGCAGTTTCGGTGTTCGTGGCTACACCTTC	TRBJ1-2	few	TRBV28	NA
CASDSSYGYTF	TGTGCCAGCGACAGCAGCTATGGCTACACCTTC	TRBJ1-2	few	TRBV21-1	NA
CAISPGPSGRDNEQFF	TGTGCCATCAGCCCCGGTCCCAGCGGGCGGGACAATGAGCAGTTCTTC	TRBJ2-1	NA	TRBV10-3	NA
CASSATSGPPQETQYF	TGCGCCAGCAGTGCGACTAGCGGGCCTCCTCAAGAGACCCAGTACTTC	TRBJ2-5	once	TRBV4-1	TRBD2
CASTLGAGDLETQYF	TGTGCCAGCACCCTAGGCGCGGGAGATTTAGAGACCCAGTACTTC	TRBJ2-5	NA	TRBV7-7	TRBD2
CASSIQPEQAGAFF	TGTGCCAGTAGTATCCAGCCAGAGCAGGCCGGAGCTTTCTTT	TRBJ1-1	NA	TRBV19	NA
CASGEFGSYGYTF	TGTGCCAGTGGAGAATTCGGGAGCTATGGCTACACCTTC	TRBJ1-2	once	TRBV19	NA
CASSSPGQGQETQYF	TGTGCCAGCAGTTCTCCGGGACAGGGACAAGAGACCCAGTACTTC	TRBJ2-5	NA	TRBV28	TRBD1
CASSPTSGGLGGEQFF	TGTGCCAGCAGCCCTACTAGCGGGGGACTCGGGGGTGAGCAGTTCTTC	TRBJ2-1	NA	TRBV5-4	TRBD2
CASSLQGQSSGANVLTF	TGTGCCAGCAGCTTACAGGGTCAGAGCTCTGGGGCCAACGTCCTGACTTTC	TRBJ2-6	many	TRBV7-3	NA
CATSREFGLYNQPQHF	TGTGCCACCAGCAGAGAATTCGGGTTATACAATCAGCCCCAGCATTTT	TRBJ1-5	few	TRBV15	NA
CASSPGTGGEETQYF	TGTGCCAGCTCACCCGGGACAGGGGGCGAAGAGACCCAGTACTTC	TRBJ2-5	NA	TRBV18	TRBD1
CASSLDYSTDTQYF	TGTGCCAGCAGCTTAGATTATTCGACAGATACGCAGTATTTT	TRBJ2-3	NA	TRBV11-3	NA
CASSLTGTSLYEQYF	TGCGCCAGCAGCTTGACCGGGACTAGTCTCTACGAGCAGTACTTC	TRBJ2-7	NA	TRBV5-1	TRBD2
CASSLTLTGTEQFF	TGTGCCAGCAGCTTGACCTTGACAGGGACTGAGCAGTTCTTC	TRBJ2-1	NA	TRBV7-2	TRBD1
CASSLVEGGNEQFF	TGTGCCAGCAGCTTAGTGGAAGGGGGCAATGAGCAGTTCTTC	TRBJ2-1	NA	TRBV11-2	NA
CAWSMLAATETQYF	TGTGCCTGGAGTATGCTAGCGGCCACGGAGACCCAGTACTTC	TRBJ2-5	NA	TRBV30	TRBD2
CASSLEVGGYEQYF	TGTGCCAGCAGCTTAGAGGTGGGAGGCTACGAGCAGTACTTC	TRBJ2-7	NA	TRBV11-3	NA
CSVGGSGNTIYF	TGCAGCGTTGGAGGCTCTGGAAACACCATATATTTT	TRBJ1-3	NA	TRBV29-1	NA
CASSLRFGEGGYTF	TGCGCCAGCAGCCTAAGGTTCGGGGAAGGCGGCTACACCTTC	TRBJ1-2	NA	TRBV5-1	NA
CASSESVGQNIQYF	TGCGCCAGCAGTGAGTCGGTAGGACAGAACATTCAGTACTTC	TRBJ2-4	once	TRBV10-1	NA
CASSIRGEEPQHF	TGTGCCAGCAGCATCAGGGGTGAGGAGCCCCAGCATTTT	TRBJ1-5	NA	TRBV11-3	NA
CASSLEVGPEETQYF	TGTGCCAGCAGCCTAGAGGTGGGGCCGGAAGAGACCCAGTACTTC	TRBJ2-5	NA	TRBV6-5	NA
CASSASTGKDTEAFF	TGTGCCAGCAGCGCTTCTACGGGTAAGGACACTGAAGCTTTCTTT	TRBJ1-1	NA	TRBV5-6	NA
CASSLTSGRYEQYF	TGTGCCAGCAGCTTGACTAGCGGGAGGTACGAGCAGTACTTC	TRBJ2-7	once	TRBV7-9	TRBD2